The sequence of this T cell receptor (beta chain) was determined in a study of T cell responses to AZD1222 COVID-19 vaccine. The study, taken as a whole, reports: Sampling captured repertoires only after the peak T cell response. Unmutated variant regions reportedly attract nearly half of all spike-specific TCRs. Donors in the cohort were predominantly white British and more often female, and clonal diversity was possibly underestimated. The breadth and depth of Spike-specific TCRs increased once two AZD1222 doses had been given.

Germline CDR1 reads KGHSH; CDR2 reads LQKENI. The CDR3 loop spans 15 amino acids. V lost 6 bases and J 8 bases, leaving 21 bases between the germline ends. In regard to this clone: Antigen specificity is unknown.

Using immunoSEQ multiplex PCR, the repertoire was profiled, and TCRdb retains in-frame clones only, with some absent. The data hold about 140,000 clones, with just over 85% observed a single time. Sequenced here: peripheral blood, sampled on day 0 of AZD1222 vaccination. The sequence derives from an adult in good health. The chain carries TRBV18 and TRBJ2-3; weak D call: TRBD1 (6 bases). The CDR3 here is CASSSTGLGKATQYF. The CDR3 coding sequence is TGTGCCAGCTCGTCTACAGGGTTGGGGAAAGCTACGCAGTATTTT.